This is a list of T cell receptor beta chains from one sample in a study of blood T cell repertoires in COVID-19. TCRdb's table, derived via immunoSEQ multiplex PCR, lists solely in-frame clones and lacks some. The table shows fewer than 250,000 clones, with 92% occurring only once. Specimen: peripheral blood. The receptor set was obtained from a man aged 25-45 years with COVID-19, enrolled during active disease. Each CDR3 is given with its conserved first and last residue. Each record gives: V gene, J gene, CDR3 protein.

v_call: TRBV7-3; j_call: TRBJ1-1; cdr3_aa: CASSLRAGDTEAFF
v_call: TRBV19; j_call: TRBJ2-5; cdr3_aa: CASSIDLTGEETQYF
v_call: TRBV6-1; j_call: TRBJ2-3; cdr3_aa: CASSEGTSSTDTQYF
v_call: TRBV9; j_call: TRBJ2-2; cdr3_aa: CASSAPGGLTGELFF
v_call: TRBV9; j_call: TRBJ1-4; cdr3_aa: CASSVGDFNEKLFF
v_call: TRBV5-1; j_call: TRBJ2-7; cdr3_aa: CASSSNRGRDEQYF
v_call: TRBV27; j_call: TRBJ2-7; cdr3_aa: CASFRTGQGRYEQYF
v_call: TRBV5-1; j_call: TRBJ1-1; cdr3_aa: CASSLGQGVQEAFF
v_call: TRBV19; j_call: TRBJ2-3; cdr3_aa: CASRLRGGTDTQYF
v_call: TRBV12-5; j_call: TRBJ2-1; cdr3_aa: CASGFVPNEQFF
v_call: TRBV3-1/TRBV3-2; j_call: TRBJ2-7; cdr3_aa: CASSPRDRFYEQYF
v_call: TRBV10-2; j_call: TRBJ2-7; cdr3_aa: CASGSGTALSYEQYF
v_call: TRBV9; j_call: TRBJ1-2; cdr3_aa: CASSVQGADGYTF
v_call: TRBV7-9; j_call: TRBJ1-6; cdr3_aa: CASSLGGVGRGNSPLHF